Below, 2 T cell receptor beta chains from the same sample are listed, as sequenced in a study of blood T cells in healthy people across ages. The use of a sample-barcoded 5' primer and a J-beta primer mix characterized a second PCR of roughly 6 to 11 cycles. TCRdb fed the 5' RACE reads into MiXCR, producing one record per CDR3 protein. Seen here are approximately 960,000 distinct CDR3 sequences, 25% to 30% observed once, and the top ten hold roughly a tenth. This sample also appeared in a second study, on T cells of mothers and their children.

Sample: blood. Every receptor here comes from a woman aged 40-49 years in good health.

This clonotype was recorded a few times. The chain carries TRBV5-6 and TRBJ2-3; 7 nucleotides line up with TRBD1. V shed 2 bases and J 0 bases; nucleotides not matched to a gene: 6. Looked up from germline, CDR1 is SGHDT and CDR2 is YYEEEE. This CDR3 is 16 amino acids long. CDR3 amino acids: CASSFYRGTSTDTQYF. The CDR3 DNA reads as TGTGCCAGCAGCTTTTACAGGGGAACTAGCACAGATACGCAGTATTTT.

This clonotype has ten or more counts. This chain uses TRBV9 with TRBJ2-7, with D perhaps being TRBD1 or TRBD2 (6 bases each). The CDR3 consists of 14 residues. V was shortened by 0 bases and J by 4 bases, with 11 bases between the two germline ends. Germline-derived CDR1 and CDR2 are SGDLS and YYNGEE. CDR3 sequence reads: CASSVVEGGYEQYF. CDR3 DNA sequence: TGTGCCAGCAGCGTAGTGGAGGGGGGTTACGAGCAGTACTTC.